The 22 T cell receptor beta chains in this list originate from one sample, sequenced in a study of long-term antiretroviral therapy in people with HIV. At the survey level, the v3.0 immunoSEQ assay was run. Sequencing used immunoSEQ multiplex PCR; TCRdb keeps in-frame clones, though not all of them. The table has over 35,000 clones, 75% to 90% seen once. The input for sequencing was unsorted PBMCs, taken 3.4 years after starting antiretroviral therapy. The receptor set was obtained from a man younger than 45 with HIV.

The V call is TRBV6-1, the J call TRBJ2-3; the D gene is possibly TRBD2 (6 bases). The germline V gene encodes CDR1 MNHNS and CDR2 SASEGT. This CDR3 is built from 13 residues. With 4 bases removed from V and 5 bases from J, the gap between germline ends came to 10 bases. The CDR3 DNA sequence: TGTGCCAGCAGTGTTGGAGGGAAAGATACGCAGTATTTT. This translates into CASSVGGKDTQYF.

This chain joins TRBV5-1 and TRBJ2-1; D uncertain. The CDR3 extends over 14 amino acids. V was trimmed by 0 bases and J by 3 bases, leaving 7 bases between them. Germline values: CDR1 SGHRS, CDR2 YFSETQ. CDR3 coding DNA: TGCGCCAGCAGCTTGGGATTGGACTACAATGAGCAGTTCTTC. Its protein product is CASSLGLDYNEQFF. Drawing the rest from reference TRBV5-1 and TRBJ2-1, the complete variable domain is KAGVTQTPRYLIKTRGQQVTLSCSPISGHRSVSWYQQTPGQGLQFLFEYFSETQRNKGNFPGRFSGRQFSNSRSEMNVSTLELGDSALYLCASSLGLDYNEQFFGPGTRLTVL.

The sample holds one count of this clone. The genes are TRBV18 and TRBJ1-2, with 9 bases lining up with TRBD1. This CDR3 comprises 13 residues. V lost 4 bases to trimming and J lost 8 bases; unmatched junction nucleotides: 5. Germline V lookup: CDR1 KGHSH, CDR2 LQKENI. CDR3 residues: CASSLQDRGGYTF. In DNA, the CDR3 is TGTGCCAGCTCACTCCAGGACAGGGGCGGCTACACCTTC.

V usage is TRBV27 and J usage is TRBJ2-3; the D is unclear. Trimming cost V 8 bases and J 0 bases, with 12 bases left between them. From germline, CDR1 is MNHEY and CDR2 SMNVEV (reference sequence). The CDR3 has 14 residues. The CDR3 is CASGFGTSTDTQYF. As DNA, the CDR3 is TGTGCCAGCGGCTTTGGAACTAGCACAGATACGCAGTATTTT.

This rearrangement joins TRBV13 to TRBJ2-2; 10 nucleotides line up with TRBD2. The CDR3 extends over 16 amino acids. V was clipped by 2 bases and J by 6 bases; unmatched bases: 6. Per the germline V gene, CDR1 is PRHDT and CDR2 is FYEKMQ (reference sequence). The CDR3 reads CASSLPPSGSAGELFF. CDR3 sequence (DNA): TGTGCCAGCAGCTTACCCCCTAGCGGGAGCGCCGGGGAGCTGTTTTTT.

V gene TRBV2 combines with J gene TRBJ2-1; the match to TRBD2 covers 7 bases. CDR1 and CDR2 (germline): SNHLY, FYNNEI. J lost 15 bases, V lost 5 bases, and 13 bases had no gene match. This CDR3 region has 13 residues. This CDR3 is CASSHPPGLILFF. In nucleotides, the CDR3 is TGTGCCAGCAGTCACCCGCCGGGACTAATCCTGTTCTTC.

This chain joins TRBV5-8 and TRBJ2-7; 11 bases are a match to TRBD1. The CDR3 extends over 17 amino acids. The germline gives CDR1 SGHTS, CDR2 YDEGEE. J lost 2 bases, V lost 2 bases, and 9 bases had no gene match. The CDR3 DNA reads TGTGCCAGCAGCTTACCACGTCCGGGACAGGGGGCCTACGAGCAGTACTTC. As protein: CASSLPRPGQGAYEQYF.

This clone was counted between two and nine times. The chain joins TRBV7-3 to TRBJ1-1; D may be TRBD1 (6 bases). The V gene's germline CDR1 is SGHTA and CDR2 FQGTGA. The CDR3 totals 13 residues. V dropped 5 bases and J dropped 4 bases, with 11 bases sitting between them. CDR3 amino acids: CASSQGTTTEAFF. DNA for the CDR3: TGTGCCAGCAGCCAGGGGACAACCACTGAAGCTTTCTTT.

This chain uses TRBV5-4 with TRBJ2-2; unclear D gene. Between the trimmed V and J ends, which lost 4 bases and 6 bases, there was a span of 7 bases. The CDR3 runs 12 residues. Per the germline V gene, CDR1 is SGHNT and CDR2 is YYREEE (reference sequence). The CDR3 loop is CASSTGPGELFF. DNA for the CDR3: TGTGCCAGCAGCACCGGCCCCGGGGAGCTGTTTTTT.

V and J are TRBV18 and TRBJ1-1; D unresolved. V was pared by 2 bases and J by 0 bases, with 13 bases between. CDR3 length equals 16 residues. Germline V gene sequence: CDR1 KGHSH, CDR2 LQKENI. The CDR3 loop is CASSPRAGSMNTEAFF. CDR3 bases: TGTGCCAGCTCACCAAGGGCAGGTAGCATGAACACTGAAGCTTTCTTT.

The V call is TRBV6-6, the J call TRBJ1-3; D is ambiguous. Trimming left V 0 bases short and J 4 bases short, with 7 bases between. The CDR3 has 14 residues. The germline V gene encodes CDR1 MNHNY and CDR2 SVGAGI (reference sequence). CDR3 region: CASSYSTQGNTIYF. The CDR3 nucleotides are TGTGCCAGCAGTTACTCGACCCAAGGAAACACCATATATTTT.

The rearrangement links TRBV19 to TRBJ2-1; 7 bases align to TRBD2. Germline trimming cut 6 bases from V and 5 bases from J; bases unmatched to any gene: 10. The CDR3 has 15 residues. The germline V gene has CDR1 LNHDA and CDR2 SQIVND (reference sequence). The CDR3 is CASRLAQTSHNEQFF. CDR3 sequence (DNA): TGTGCCAGTAGGCTGGCCCAGACTAGCCACAATGAGCAGTTCTTC.

This chain uses TRBV6-1 with TRBJ2-4, with D hard to call. The CDR3 loop spans 15 amino acids. The V and J ends lost 2 bases and 8 bases respectively, with 16 bases between them. CDR1 is MNHNS and CDR2 is SASEGT in the germline V gene. The CDR3 loop reads CASSEKRFSVDIQYF. The CDR3 nucleotides are TGTGCCAGCAGTGAAAAACGTTTCTCCGTGGACATTCAGTACTTC.

The chain combines TRBV7-8 with TRBJ2-1; maybe TRBD1 (6 bases). The V gene lost 5 bases and the J gene lost 0 bases, with 17 bases spanning the gap. In germline, CDR1 is SGHVS, CDR2 FQNEAQ. The CDR3 is made up of 17 amino acids. CDR3 region: CASSMLGGQSSYNEQFF. In nucleotides, the CDR3 is TGTGCCAGCAGCATGTTGGGCGGACAGAGCTCCTACAATGAGCAGTTCTTC.

J is TRBJ2-1 and V is TRBV18; D may match TRBD1 or TRBD2 (5 bases each). Germline CDR1 is KGHSH and CDR2 is LQKENI. V gave up 3 bases and J gave up 4 bases, with 10 bases separating them. This CDR3 comprises 14 residues. CDR3 sequence reads: CASSPGTVYNEQFF. The CDR3 nucleotides are TGTGCCAGCTCACCCGGGACGGTATACAATGAGCAGTTCTTC.

This chain links TRBV9 with TRBJ2-1, with TRBD1 as a possible D gene (6 bases). Germline CDR1 is SGDLS and CDR2 is YYNGEE. The V end was cut by 4 bases, the J end by 4 bases, with 12 bases between. The CDR3 is 14 amino acids. The CDR3 loop is CASSSSRGYNEQFF. CDR3 sequence (DNA): TGTGCCAGCAGCTCCTCAAGGGGGTACAATGAGCAGTTCTTC.

The chain joins TRBV27 to TRBJ2-3, with 10 nucleotides matching TRBD2. The V and J ends lost 4 bases and 3 bases, in that order; junction bases with no gene match: 7. CDR1 MNHEY and CDR2 SMNVEV come from the germline V gene (reference sequence). The CDR3 has 16 residues. CDR3 DNA: TGTGCCAGCAGTTCGTTAGCGGGAGGATGGACAGATACGCAGTATTTT. It codes for CASSSLAGGWTDTQYF.

CDR3 sequence: CASSLAAQLISGNTIYF. DNA of the CDR3: TGTGCCAGCAGCTTAGCTGCCCAGCTAATCTCTGGAAACACCATATATTTT. J is TRBJ1-3 and V is TRBV7-2; D unclear. V shed 0 bases and J shed 0 bases, with 12 bases lying between them. The V gene's germline CDR1 is SGHTA and CDR2 FQGNSA. The CDR3 extends over 17 amino acids.

V gene TRBV27 combines with J gene TRBJ2-1; D may be TRBD2 (6 bases). Trimming took off 5 bases at V and 12 bases at J, with 11 bases between the two ends. Germline loops: CDR1 MNHEY, CDR2 SMNVEV (reference sequence). The CDR3 is 11 amino acids. The CDR3 DNA sequence: TGTGCCAGCAGTCTTGGACTACTGCAGTTCTTC. It codes for CASSLGLLQFF.

This chain links TRBV5-1 with TRBJ1-4; tentatively, D is TRBD1 (5 bases). CDR1 SGHRS and CDR2 YFSETQ come from the germline V gene. The V end lost 2 bases, the J end lost 7 bases, and 15 bases lay between the germline ends. The CDR3 spans 15 residues. The CDR3 here is CASSFNTGVGEKLFF. The CDR3 bases are TGCGCCAGCAGCTTTAATACGGGGGTCGGTGAAAAACTGTTTTTT.

The chain combines TRBV27 with TRBJ2-7; perhaps TRBD1 as D (6 bases). The CDR3 runs to 13 residues. V lost 6 bases to trimming and J lost 5 bases, with 14 bases between them. Germline CDR1 MNHEY, CDR2 SMNVEV (reference sequence). In DNA form, the CDR3 reads TGTGCCAGCAGGGGACATCAAAAGGACGAGCAGTACTTC. It yields the protein CASRGHQKDEQYF.

This chain connects TRBV5-6 to TRBJ2-2; D gene ambiguous. The germline V gene encodes CDR1 SGHDT and CDR2 YYEEEE. CDR3 length equals 13 residues. Trimming cost V 0 bases and J 7 bases, with 7 bases left between them. The DNA for the CDR3 is TGTGCCAGCAGCTTGGAGGGATACGGGGAGCTGTTTTTT. Encoded protein: CASSLEGYGELFF.